This T cell receptor beta chain was observed in a study of blood T cell repertoires in COVID-19. V was pared by 4 bases and J by 0 bases, with 13 bases between. CDR3 length: 16 residues. Germline V CDR1 and CDR2: LGHDT, YNNKEL (reference sequence). Assay used: immunoSEQ multiplex PCR; TCRdb lists only in-frame clones, some missing. In the table there are roughly 200,000 clones, 88% of which are singletons. The chain couples TRBV3-1 (or the pseudogene TRBV3-2) to TRBJ1-5; the D is unclear. This sequence originates from a man aged 35 to 55 with active or convalescent COVID-19. The sequenced sample consisted of peripheral blood. The DNA for the CDR3 is TGTGCCAGCAGCCGAGCGGCTGAGTTTAGCAATCAGCCCCAGCATTTT. It is translated as CASSRAAEFSNQPQHF.